This TCR beta chain was retrieved from a study of blood T cell repertoires in COVID-19 (dated by TCRdb to about 2020). A note on the overall study: Collaborator samples came from the United States, Italy and Spain and covered acute and convalescent phases of COVID-19. The samples were drawn from two sources: the first 160 participants of the ongoing ImmuneRACE study, and 950 to 1,500 subjects contributed by 6 global collaborators. The dataset comprised deeply sampled blood TCRbeta repertoires from subjects exposed to, actively infected with, or recovered from COVID-19. The prospective study material was composed of cDNA or gDNA derived from T cells, B-cell-depleted T cells, or PBMCs. HLA class I and class II types, where available, came from metadata supplied by the sample provider rather than from assay-based typing. Sample metadata almost always included a de-identified subject ID, COVID-19 status, age in years and sex. The repertoires were released in a freely available public database meant as a resource for research on the immune response to SARS-CoV-2.

TCRbeta CDR3 regions were amplified from genomic DNA using the immunoSEQ Assay, a bias-controlled multiplex PCR. As for how the authors treated the data: The number of nucleated cells in each sample was estimated by amplification of reference gene primers within the assay. To quantify the absolute abundance of each unique TCRbeta CDR3 rearrangement, sequence reads were collapsed and filtered. For each sample, productive Simpson clonality was calculated as the square root of Simpson's diversity index across productive rearrangements. TCRdb obtained this table from immuneACCESS and retained in-frame rearrangements with V and J assigned. These tables miss some clones; where compared with another copy, unresolved V genes account for less than half of the shortfall, and the remainder is unexplained. V, J and clone size are those of that table, while D and trimming were read from the DNA. Counted in this sample were around 150,000 clones; more than 70% of them appeared once. In total, the top ten clones hold over 9.5% of the sample.

The study at large found these results: How much clinical and demographic metadata was included differed by source and by participant, and the metadata was provided uncurated.

The germline V gene provides CDR1 SNHLY and CDR2 FYNNEI. V gives up 6 bases and J gives up 7 bases, and the segment between their germline ends measures 15 bases. The CDR3 contains 13 residues, cysteine and phenylalanine counted. Left in the record is the CDR3 DNA by itself, 39 bases read in frame from the first base. Collaborating institutions collected whole blood in K2EDTA tubes following their own protocols. For TCRbeta analysis, collaborators shipped samples as frozen whole blood, isolated PBMCs, or DNA extracted from either of those sample types. About this clone: Its antigen is unknown. No clone much larger than this one lies a single base away; base qualities are absent.

The chain employs TRBV2 and TRBJ2-5; matching of 6 bases hints at TRBD1 as the D gene. This receptor was obtained from a man aged 50 to 59 with active or convalescent COVID-19. The material sequenced was peripheral blood. Here the CDR3 is given as CASSLQGYGTQYF. The base sequence is TGTGCCAGCAGCTTACAGGGATATGGGACCCAGTACTTC.